This T cell receptor beta chain comes out of a study of Ad26.COV2.S vaccination and SARS-CoV-2 variants. Overall study results and limits: After vaccination, substantial breadth of spike-specific CD8+ and CD4+ responses was reported. Breadth and depth estimates from TCRs may understate total T cell responses.

Comments on this clone: Its antigen is unidentified.

In germline, CDR1 is MNHEY, CDR2 SVGEGT. The CDR3 length is 16 residues. The ends were cut back, 0 bases at V and 5 bases at J, with 13 bases in the middle. Repertoires were generated with immunoSEQ multiplex PCR, while TCRdb's copy carries only in-frame clones and drops some. This table has about 420,000 clones, 70% to 90% appearing once. Treatment in this sample: some 20 received Ad26.COV2.S at low or high dose, single or two shots; a few received placebo; per-sample allocation not given. All samples were drawn on day 63, counting from the first vaccine or placebo injection. The vaccine antigen was prefusion-stabilized Wuhan SARS-CoV-2 spike.

Source: peripheral blood, taken in a trial of Ad26.COV2.S vaccine versus placebo. V and J are TRBV6-2 or TRBV6-3 and TRBJ2-2; TRBD1 is a possible D gene (6 bases). The origin of this receptor is a person aged 18 to 59 who received the Ad26.COV2.S COVID-19 vaccine or a placebo. CDR3 DNA: TGTGCCAGCAGTTACTCGTGGGGGCGAGGAACCGGGGAGCTGTTTTTT. This codes for CASSYSWGRGTGELFF.